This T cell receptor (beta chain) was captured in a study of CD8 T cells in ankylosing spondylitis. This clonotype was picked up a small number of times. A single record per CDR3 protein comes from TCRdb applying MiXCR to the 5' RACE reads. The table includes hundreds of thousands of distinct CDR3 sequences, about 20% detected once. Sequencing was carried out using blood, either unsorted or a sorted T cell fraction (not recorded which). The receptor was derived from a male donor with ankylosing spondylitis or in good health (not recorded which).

CDR3 in amino acids: CASSVGAGMNTGELFF. The CDR3 DNA follows: TGTGCCAGCAGCGTGGGAGCGGGGATGAACACCGGGGAGCTGTTTTTT. The chain joins TRBV9 to TRBJ2-2; 7 positions agree with TRBD2. Germline values: CDR1 SGDLS, CDR2 YYNGEE. The CDR3 has 16 amino acids. Trimming cost V 2 bases and J 1 base; bases outside gene matches: 5.